Shown below are 12 T cell receptor beta chains from a single sample sequenced in a study of T cell repertoires in cytomegalovirus infection (dated by TCRdb to 2018 to 2020). These reads were obtained on an Illumina HiSeq 1500. The raw public reads went through TCRdb reprocessing: fastp at Q25, MiXCR clone calling, in-frame beta chains kept. Merged by CDR3 protein, the rows form single entries marked with the most common genes and DNA. This sample gives roughly 600,000 distinct CDR3 sequences in total; more than 20% of them show up just once. The ten most abundant clones make up around 7.6% of the sample. The sample was CD8+ T cells from PBMCs. Source of these receptors: a human donor in good health (CMV status not recorded). Some clones in this sample may be carry-over from other donors' samples.

V usage is TRBV28 and J usage is TRBJ2-3; no definite D call. Germline values: CDR1 MDHEN, CDR2 SYDVKM. CDR3 size: 14 residues. Trimming cost V 2 bases and J 3 bases, with 9 bases left between them. The CDR3 region has the DNA TGTGCCAGCAGTTTACGCAAACCGACAGATACGCAGTATTTT. Translation: CASSLRKPTDTQYF.

This chain links TRBV6-2 or TRBV6-3 with TRBJ2-5; D remains ambiguous. The germline V gene encodes CDR1 MNHEY and CDR2 SVGEGT. With 2 bases removed from V and 4 bases from J, the gap between germline ends came to 11 bases. The CDR3 spans 14 residues. The CDR3 reads CASSYVVVGETQYF. Written as DNA, the CDR3 is TGTGCCAGCAGTTACGTAGTCGTGGGAGAGACCCAGTACTTC.

The chain employs TRBV3-1 and TRBJ2-6; 10 nucleotides line up with TRBD1. Germline V gives CDR1 LGHDT, CDR2 YNNKEL (reference sequence). This CDR3 contains 16 residues. With 4 bases clipped from V and 1 base from J, the junction kept 1 base outside the gene matches. CDR3 loop: CASSRDRGSGANVLTF. DNA for the CDR3: TGTGCCAGCAGCCGGGACAGGGGTTCTGGGGCCAACGTCCTGACTTTC.

This chain links TRBV7-8 with TRBJ2-7; 12 nucleotides match TRBD2. The CDR3 sequence is 17 residues long. The germline V gene encodes CDR1 SGHVS and CDR2 FQNEAQ. With V trimmed by 1 base and J by 6 bases, 10 bases remained unmatched. CDR3 sequence (DNA): TGTGCCAGCAGCTTAGTGCCTAGCGGGGGGGTCACCTGCGAGCAGTACTTC. Amino acid sequence: CASSLVPSGGVTCEQYF. Using reference TRBV7-8 and TRBJ2-7 for the parts outside the CDR3, the full variable domain is GAGVSQSPRYKVAKRGQDVALRCDPISGHVSLFWYQQALGQGPEFLTYFQNEAQLDKSGLPSDRFFAERPEGSVSTLKIQRTQQEDSAVYLCASSLVPSGGVTCEQYFGPGTRLTVT.

This clonotype was seen many times. V gene TRBV7-9 combines with J gene TRBJ2-7; tentatively, D is TRBD1 (6 bases). Germline-derived CDR1 and CDR2 are SEHNR and FQNEAQ (reference sequence). The CDR3 extends over 12 amino acids. Trimming removed 4 bases at V and 6 bases at J, with 10 bases between. This chain's CDR3 is CASSSGTFEQYF. CDR3 in DNA: TGTGCCAGCAGCTCCGGGACATTCGAGCAGTACTTC.

This chain links TRBV6-2 or TRBV6-3 with TRBJ2-3, with TRBD2 matching 9 bases. CDR1 and CDR2 from the germline V gene are MNHEY and SVGEGT. This CDR3 spans 14 amino acids. V lost 8 bases to trimming and J lost 2 bases; unmatched junction nucleotides: 5. CDR3 protein: CASGLAGATDTQYF. CDR3 nucleotides: TGTGCCAGCGGTTTAGCGGGGGCCACAGATACGCAGTATTTT.

This clonotype was seen repeatedly, ten times or more. This sequence joins TRBV7-8 and TRBJ1-4; D uncertain. CDR3 length equals 17 residues. The germline V gene encodes CDR1 SGHVS and CDR2 FQNEAQ. V gave up 5 bases and J gave up 0 bases, with 16 bases separating them. The CDR3 bases are TGTGCCAGCAGCCCCTGGGATTTATCTGCAACTAATGAAAAACTGTTTTTT. Translated, it gives CASSPWDLSATNEKLFF.

This clonotype was found a few times. The CDR3 loop reads CSASAGSSYNEQFF. The CDR3 DNA sequence: TGCAGTGCTAGCGCAGGGAGCTCCTACAATGAGCAGTTCTTC. V gene TRBV20-1 combines with J gene TRBJ2-1; D is possibly TRBD1 or TRBD2 (5 bases each). V lost 3 bases to trimming and J lost 0 bases, with 9 bases between them. Per germline, CDR1 DFQATT and CDR2 SNEGSKA (reference sequence). The CDR3 is 14 amino acids.

This clonotype was observed once. V gene TRBV29-1 combines with J gene TRBJ2-1; either TRBD1 or TRBD2 may fit D (6 bases each). Germline V lookup: CDR1 SQVTM, CDR2 ANQGSEA. The CDR3 is made up of 13 amino acids. Trimming removed 5 bases at V and 6 bases at J, with 14 bases between. The CDR3 nucleotides are TGCAGCGTTTATCCGGGGGCTGGCAATGAGCAGTTCTTC. Translated: CSVYPGAGNEQFF.

This clonotype appeared many times. The chain recombines TRBV7-9 with TRBJ1-1; TRBD1 agrees at 9 bases. Germline lookup yields CDR1 SEHNR and CDR2 FQNEAQ (reference sequence). V was clipped by 5 bases and J by 0 bases; unmatched bases: 1. The CDR3 runs 14 residues. Here the CDR3 reads CASSGQGMNTEAFF. The CDR3 DNA reads TGTGCCAGCAGCGGACAGGGGATGAACACTGAAGCTTTCTTT.

The genes are TRBV2 and TRBJ2-7; TRBD1 matches 10 bases. V lost 8 bases and J lost 2; bases outside the gene matches: 3. Germline CDR1 SNHLY, CDR2 FYNNEI. The CDR3 consists of 13 residues. CDR3 loop: CASAGTGAYEQYV. CDR3 nucleotide sequence: TGTGCCAGCGCCGGGACAGGGGCCTACGAGCAGTACGTC.

This clonotype was detected many times. The chain recombines TRBV28 with TRBJ2-6; TRBD2 is a possible D gene (5 bases). Germline-derived CDR1 and CDR2 are MDHEN and SYDVKM. The V end lost 3 bases, the J end lost 3 bases, and 9 bases lay between the germline ends. The CDR3 sequence is 15 residues long. CDR3 in amino acids: CASSFWGDGANVLTF. DNA for the CDR3: TGTGCCAGCAGTTTTTGGGGAGATGGGGCCAACGTCCTGACTTTC.